This T cell receptor beta chain was sequenced during a study of Graves' ophthalmopathy and Graves' hyperthyroidism. Study-wide results and caveats: Progression of ophthalmopathy was predicted by the model with roughly 71% sensitivity and 72.22% specificity.

In regard to this clonotype: Its specificity is not known.

With 6 bases clipped from V and 8 bases from J, the junction kept 11 bases outside the gene matches. The CDR3 consists of 14 residues. RNA transcripts provided the template for amplifying TCR beta CDR3 regions. HTBI-primed first-round RT-PCR preceded second-round multiplex PCR. TCRdb re-called the multiplex PCR reads with MiXCR, one entry per CDR3 protein. The repertoire has 650,000 to 900,000 distinct CDR3 sequences, 40% of them found once; the top ten carry 44%. This chain links TRBV12-3 or TRBV12-4 with TRBJ1-2; TRBD1 agrees at 8 bases. This TCR was recovered from an adult man with Graves' ophthalmopathy. Material for sequencing was peripheral blood. The CDR3 nucleotides read TGTGCCAGCAGACAACAGGGGGGAATGCGGGGCTACACCTTC. This sequence encodes CASRQQGGMRGYTF.